The 22 T cell receptor beta chains presented below share a single source sample, sequenced in a study of control samples from healthy donors and cancer patients. Using immunoSEQ multiplex PCR, the repertoire was profiled, and TCRdb retains in-frame clones only, with some absent. The table has 250,000 to 300,000 clones, more than 65% seen once. Sequenced input: PBMCs. Receptors were obtained from a woman aged 55-69 years with lung cancer.

The CDR3 here is CASSLEGLAGPEGYEQYF. The CDR3 region has the DNA TGTGCCAGCAGCTTAGAAGGACTAGCGGGTCCGGAAGGGTACGAGCAGTACTTC. The J gene is TRBJ2-7, the V gene TRBV7-8, with 11 bases that match TRBD2. CDR3 size: 18 residues. Trimming took 1 base from V and 4 from J; bases not matched to a gene: 12. Germline values: CDR1 SGHVS, CDR2 FQNEAQ.

This clone was observed a few times. V usage is TRBV3-1 (or the pseudogene TRBV3-2) and J usage is TRBJ2-1, with 9 nucleotides matching TRBD1. The trim removed 4 bases at V and 4 bases at J, leaving 5 bases unmatched. Germline V gene sequence: CDR1 LGHDT, CDR2 YNNKEL (reference sequence). The CDR3 is made up of 15 amino acids. CDR3: CASSPTGGYYNEQFF. The CDR3 region has the DNA TGTGCCAGCAGCCCGACAGGGGGATATTACAATGAGCAGTTCTTC.

This clone occurred once. The chain couples TRBV14 to TRBJ2-7, with 8 positions matching TRBD1. Germline loops: CDR1 SGHDN, CDR2 FVKESK. Trimming took 2 bases from V and 5 from J; bases not matched to a gene: 11. CDR3 length: 16 amino acids. The CDR3 DNA follows: TGTGCCAGCAGCCAATTCGGTGGCAGGGGGCTCGACGAGCAGTACTTC. Protein sequence: CASSQFGGRGLDEQYF.

The chain is built from TRBV2 and TRBJ2-7; a weak D match, TRBD1 (6 bases). V lost 7 bases to trimming and J lost 6 bases, with 19 bases between them. Looked up from germline, CDR1 is SNHLY and CDR2 is FYNNEI. This CDR3 has 14 amino acids. The CDR3 DNA follows: TGTGCCAGCAAGGTATCGCAGGGGACGATCGAGCAGTACTTC. This sequence encodes CASKVSQGTIEQYF.

The V gene is TRBV5-5, the J gene TRBJ1-1; D gene unclear. The V end lost 4 bases, the J end lost 3 bases, and 16 bases lay between the germline ends. The CDR3 loop spans 15 amino acids. CDR1 is SGHKS, CDR2 YYEKEE, per germline (reference sequence). The CDR3 protein is CASSSFQESDTEAFF. The CDR3 region has the DNA TGTGCCAGCAGCAGCTTCCAGGAGTCGGACACTGAAGCTTTCTTT.

The table lists this clone with a few counts. The CDR3 loop is CASSLGQAGGYTF. Written as DNA, the CDR3 is TGTGCCAGCAGCTTAGGACAGGCGGGAGGCTACACCTTC. V usage is TRBV7-2 and J usage is TRBJ1-2, with D perhaps TRBD1 (6 bases). Germline V gene lookup returns CDR1 SGHTA and CDR2 FQGNSA. CDR3 length: 13 residues. Trimming took off 1 base at V and 8 bases at J, with 11 bases between the two ends.

The chain couples TRBV6-6 to TRBJ2-2, with 14 nucleotides matching TRBD2. Germline V gene lookup returns CDR1 MNHNY and CDR2 SVGAGI (reference sequence). The CDR3 runs to 17 residues. V lost 6 bases and J lost 5; bases outside the gene matches: 8. The CDR3 DNA reads as TGTGCCAGCAGGCGACTAGCGGGAGGGCCTGGTACCGGGGAGCTGTTTTTT. This codes for CASRRLAGGPGTGELFF.

This chain connects TRBV7-9 to TRBJ2-3; D uncertain. Trimming removed 5 bases at V and 2 bases at J, with 11 bases between. Germline V gene sequence: CDR1 SEHNR, CDR2 FQNEAQ (reference sequence). The CDR3 consists of 14 residues. The chain's CDR3 is CASSPDLHTDTQYF. CDR3 sequence (DNA): TGTGCCAGCAGCCCGGACCTGCACACAGATACGCAGTATTTT. Filled out from reference TRBV7-9 and TRBJ2-3, the complete variable domain reads DTGVSQNPRHKITKRGQNVTFRCDPISEHNRLYWYRQTLGQGPEFLTYFQNEAQLEKSRLLSDRFSAERPKGSFSTLEIQRTEQGDSAMYLCASSPDLHTDTQYFGPGTRLTVL.

The chain couples TRBV28 to TRBJ2-1; 9 bases are a match to TRBD1. The trim removed 6 bases at V and 7 bases at J, leaving 7 bases unmatched. The CDR3 is 14 residues long. Germline CDR1 MDHEN, CDR2 SYDVKM. Here the CDR3 DNA reads TGTGCCAGCAGATCTGGGACAGGGACAAATGAGCAGTTCTTC. Protein: CASRSGTGTNEQFF.

This clone was picked up a small number of times. The rearrangement joins TRBV10-3 to TRBJ1-2; the D gene is possibly TRBD1 (6 bases). Germline CDR1 ENHRY, CDR2 SYGVKD. Trimming cost V 4 bases and J 2 bases, with 8 bases left between them. The CDR3 spans 13 residues. The CDR3: CAISVDRNYGYTF. The CDR3, as DNA: TGTGCCATCAGTGTCGACAGGAACTATGGCTACACCTTC.

This chain joins TRBV3-1 (or the pseudogene TRBV3-2) and TRBJ2-7; a weak D match, TRBD1 (5 bases). Per the germline V gene, CDR1 is LGHDT and CDR2 is YNNKEL (reference sequence). V was trimmed by 2 bases and J by 3 bases, leaving 8 bases between them. This CDR3 contains 13 residues. The CDR3 region is CASSQRTLYEQYF. CDR3 coding DNA: TGTGCCAGCAGCCAAAGGACACTCTACGAGCAGTACTTC.

This sequence joins TRBV10-1 and TRBJ2-2, with D unresolved. This CDR3 region has 15 residues. In germline, CDR1 is WNHNN, CDR2 SYGVQD (reference sequence). Trimming pared 2 bases from V and 4 bases from J, leaving 11 bases between. The CDR3 nucleotides are TGCGCCAGCAGTGAGACGGGCGGCCTCACCGGGGAGCTGTTTTTT. Protein sequence: CASSETGGLTGELFF.

This CDR3 reads CASSWYRTGQNSPLHF. The DNA for the CDR3 is TGTGCCAGCAGTTGGTACCGGACAGGCCAGAATTCACCCCTCCACTTT. J is TRBJ1-6 and V is TRBV27, with 7 positions matching TRBD1. Looked up from germline, CDR1 is MNHEY and CDR2 is SMNVEV (reference sequence). The CDR3 is 16 residues long. The V segment lost 4 bases and the J segment 7 bases; nucleotides outside the gene matches: 10.

CDR3 DNA sequence: TGTGCCACCTCCGCTGGGGGCGCAGATACGCAGTATTTT. Amino acid sequence: CATSAGGADTQYF. The V call is TRBV2, the J call TRBJ2-3; tentatively, D is TRBD1 (6 bases). V was clipped by 10 bases and J by 4 bases, with 15 bases between them. Germline V CDR1 and CDR2: SNHLY, FYNNEI. The CDR3 totals 13 residues. The full variable domain, with the rest looked up from reference TRBV2 and TRBJ2-3, is EPEVTQTPSHQVTQMGQEVILRCVPISNHLYFYWYRQILGQKVEFLVSFYNNEISEKSEIFDDQFSVERPDGSNFTLKIRSTKLEDSAMYFCATSAGGADTQYFGPGTRLTVL.

The chain employs TRBV5-1 and TRBJ2-6, with D possibly TRBD1 on 7 matching bases. CDR1 SGHRS and CDR2 YFSETQ come from the germline V gene. The CDR3 consists of 16 residues. Trimming removed 4 bases from V and 4 bases from J, with 15 bases in between. CDR3 sequence: CASSPQGGAGANVLTF. For the CDR3, the DNA is TGCGCCAGCAGCCCCCAGGGGGGAGCGGGGGCCAACGTCCTGACTTTC.

The chain combines TRBV27 with TRBJ1-6; D may be TRBD1 (6 bases). The ends were cut back, 6 bases at V and 9 bases at J, with 21 bases in the middle. CDR1 is MNHEY, CDR2 SMNVEV, per germline (reference sequence). The CDR3 is 16 amino acids. This CDR3 reads CASRMTGSGNRSPLHF. CDR3 nucleotide sequence: TGTGCCAGCAGGATGACAGGCTCCGGGAATCGTTCACCCCTCCACTTT.

The gene calls are TRBV7-2 and TRBJ1-4, with D maybe TRBD1 (5 bases). Germline assignment: CDR1 SGHTA and CDR2 FQGNSA. The CDR3 runs to 17 residues. The V and J ends lost 5 bases and 4 bases respectively, with 20 bases between them. CDR3 protein: CASSQPSGTTFNEKLFF. The DNA for the CDR3 is TGTGCCAGCAGCCAACCTTCCGGGACTACTTTTAATGAAAAACTGTTTTTT.

The CDR3 region is CASSPGGLAGYEQFF. As DNA, the CDR3 is TGTGCCAGCAGCCCCGGGGGACTAGCGGGATATGAGCAGTTCTTC. The genes are TRBV7-3 and TRBJ2-1; 13 bases are a match to TRBD2. With V trimmed by 5 bases and J by 8 bases, 6 bases remained unmatched. The CDR3 length is 15 residues. The V gene's germline CDR1 is SGHTA and CDR2 FQGTGA. The full variable domain, with the rest looked up from reference TRBV7-3 and TRBJ2-1, is GAGVSQTPSNKVTEKGKYVELRCDPISGHTALYWYRQSLGQGPEFLIYFQGTGAADDSGLPNDRFFAVRPEGSVSTLKIQRTERGDSAVYLCASSPGGLAGYEQFFGPGTRLTVL.

The J gene is TRBJ1-2, the V gene TRBV5-6; a possible D gene is TRBD1 (6 bases). Germline loops: CDR1 SGHDT, CDR2 YYEEEE. This CDR3 comprises 15 residues. The ends were cut back, 0 bases at V and 4 bases at J, with 13 bases in the middle. The CDR3 here is CASSLVAGVGYGYTF. For the CDR3, the DNA is TGTGCCAGCAGCTTGGTGGCAGGGGTGGGCTATGGCTACACCTTC.

The J gene is TRBJ1-1, the V gene TRBV9, with 7 nucleotides matching TRBD1. J lost 0 bases, V lost 0 bases, and 5 bases had no gene match. Germline V gene sequence: CDR1 SGDLS, CDR2 YYNGEE. CDR3 size: 16 residues. Here the CDR3 DNA reads TGTGCCAGCAGCGTAGAGGGGGCAGTCGTGAACACTGAAGCTTTCTTT. It is translated as CASSVEGAVVNTEAFF.

V is TRBV10-3 and J is TRBJ2-1; 10 bases agree with TRBD2. Germline lookup yields CDR1 ENHRY and CDR2 SYGVKD. CDR3 size: 14 residues. J lost 8 bases, V lost 6 bases, and 7 bases had no gene match. CDR3 sequence reads: CAIRPGLAIHEQFF. The CDR3 DNA follows: TGTGCCATCAGGCCGGGACTAGCGATCCATGAGCAGTTCTTC.

This chain uses TRBV6-1 with TRBJ1-2, with TRBD1 as a possible D gene (5 bases). The V end lost 3 bases, the J end lost 8 bases, and 13 bases lay between the germline ends. This CDR3 has 13 amino acids. From germline, CDR1 is MNHNS and CDR2 SASEGT. CDR3 residues: CASSELTDYGYTF. For the CDR3, the DNA is TGTGCCAGCAGTGAGTTGACAGATTACGGCTACACCTTC.